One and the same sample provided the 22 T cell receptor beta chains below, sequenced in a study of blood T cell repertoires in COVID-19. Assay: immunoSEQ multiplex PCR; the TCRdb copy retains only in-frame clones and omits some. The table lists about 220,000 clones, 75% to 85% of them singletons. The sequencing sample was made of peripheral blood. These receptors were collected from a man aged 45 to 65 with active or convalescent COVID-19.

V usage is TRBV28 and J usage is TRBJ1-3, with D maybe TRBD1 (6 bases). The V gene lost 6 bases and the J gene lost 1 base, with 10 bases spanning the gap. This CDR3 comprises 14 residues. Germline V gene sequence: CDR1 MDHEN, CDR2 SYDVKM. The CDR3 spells CASSTDRSGNTIYF. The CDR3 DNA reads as TGTGCCAGCAGCACCGACAGGTCTGGAAACACCATATATTTT.

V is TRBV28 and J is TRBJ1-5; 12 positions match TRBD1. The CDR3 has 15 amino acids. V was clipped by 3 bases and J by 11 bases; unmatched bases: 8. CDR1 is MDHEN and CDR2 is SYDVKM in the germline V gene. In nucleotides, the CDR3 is TGTGCCAGCAGTTTGTGGGACAGGGGGCCAAAAGCCCAGCATTTT. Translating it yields CASSLWDRGPKAQHF.

CDR3 coding DNA: TGTGCCAGCAGCCCAACAGGGGCTCCGTACCAAGAGACCCAGTACTTC. It is translated as CASSPTGAPYQETQYF. The chain recombines TRBV7-9 with TRBJ2-5, with 7 bases lining up with TRBD1. V trimming: 5 bases; J trimming: 0 bases; junction bases outside the gene matches: 9. This CDR3 spans 16 amino acids. Germline CDR1 is SEHNR and CDR2 is FQNEAQ (reference sequence).

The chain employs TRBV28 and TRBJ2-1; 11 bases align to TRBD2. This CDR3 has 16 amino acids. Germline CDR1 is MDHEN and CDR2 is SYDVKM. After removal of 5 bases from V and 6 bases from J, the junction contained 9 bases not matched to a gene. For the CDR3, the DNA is TGTGCCAGCAGTGCGCATAGCGGGGGGGCCGCCAATGAGCAGTTCTTC. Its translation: CASSAHSGGAANEQFF. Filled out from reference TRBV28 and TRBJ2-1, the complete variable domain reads DVKVTQSSRYLVKRTGEKVFLECVQDMDHENMFWYRQDPGLGLRLIYFSYDVKMKEKGDIPEGYSVSREKKERFSLILESASTNQTSMYLCASSAHSGGAANEQFFGPGTRLTVL.

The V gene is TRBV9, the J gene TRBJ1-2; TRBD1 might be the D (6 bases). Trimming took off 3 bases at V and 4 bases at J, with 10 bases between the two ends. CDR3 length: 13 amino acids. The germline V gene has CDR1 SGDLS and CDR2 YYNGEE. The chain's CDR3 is CASSGGQTYGYTF. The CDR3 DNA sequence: TGTGCCAGCAGCGGTGGACAGACCTATGGCTACACCTTC.

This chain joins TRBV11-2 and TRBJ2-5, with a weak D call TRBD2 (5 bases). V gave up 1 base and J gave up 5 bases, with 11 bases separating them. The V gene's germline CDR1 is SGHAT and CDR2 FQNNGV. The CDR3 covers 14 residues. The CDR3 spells CASSLVGIGETQYF. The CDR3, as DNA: TGTGCCAGCAGCTTAGTCGGGATCGGGGAGACCCAGTACTTC. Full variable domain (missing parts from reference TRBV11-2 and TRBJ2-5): EAGVAQSPRYKIIEKRQSVAFWCNPISGHATLYWYQQILGQGPKLLIQFQNNGVVDDSQLPKDRFSAERLKGVDSTLKIQPAKLEDSAVYLCASSLVGIGETQYFGPGTRLLVL.

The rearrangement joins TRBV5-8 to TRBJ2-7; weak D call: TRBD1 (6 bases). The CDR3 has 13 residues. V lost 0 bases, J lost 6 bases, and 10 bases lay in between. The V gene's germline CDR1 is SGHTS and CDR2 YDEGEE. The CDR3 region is CASSLGRGSEQYV. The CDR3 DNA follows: TGTGCCAGCAGCTTGGGCAGGGGATCCGAGCAGTACGTC.

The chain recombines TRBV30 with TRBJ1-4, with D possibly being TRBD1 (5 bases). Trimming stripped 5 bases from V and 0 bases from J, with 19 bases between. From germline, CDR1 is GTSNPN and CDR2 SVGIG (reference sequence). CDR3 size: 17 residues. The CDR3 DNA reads TGTGCCTGGTTTGTCCGGGGGGGTTGGGCAACTAATGAAAAACTGTTTTTT. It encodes CAWFVRGGWATNEKLFF.

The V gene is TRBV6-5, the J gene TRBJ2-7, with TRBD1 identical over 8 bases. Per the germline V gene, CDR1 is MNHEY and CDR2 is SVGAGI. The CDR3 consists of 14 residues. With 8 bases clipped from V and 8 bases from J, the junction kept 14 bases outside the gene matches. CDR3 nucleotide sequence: TGTGCCAGCGGGTTACCGGGACAGGCTAACCAGCAGTACTTC. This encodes CASGLPGQANQQYF.

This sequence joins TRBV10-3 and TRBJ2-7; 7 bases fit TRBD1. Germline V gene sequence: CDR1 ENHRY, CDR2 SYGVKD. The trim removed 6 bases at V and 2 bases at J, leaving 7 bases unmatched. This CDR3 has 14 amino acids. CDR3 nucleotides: TGTGCCATCAGGGGACAGCATGAAGCCTACGAGCAGTACTTC. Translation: CAIRGQHEAYEQYF.

The CDR3 protein is CASSPSGRTLTGELFF. In DNA form, the CDR3 reads TGTGCCAGCAGCCCCTCAGGGAGGACACTCACCGGGGAGCTGTTTTTT. The chain uses TRBV7-9 and TRBJ2-2; TRBD2 might be the D (6 bases). In germline, CDR1 is SEHNR, CDR2 FQNEAQ (reference sequence). The CDR3 is 16 residues long. Trimming removed 5 bases from V and 4 bases from J, with 17 bases in between.

The CDR3 sequence is CASSSPIEQFF. The CDR3 region has the DNA TGTGCCAGCAGTTCCCCTATTGAGCAGTTCTTC. The chain carries TRBV28 and TRBJ2-1; no clear D. Germline V gives CDR1 MDHEN, CDR2 SYDVKM. V was clipped by 4 bases and J by 9 bases, with 7 bases between them. The CDR3 sequence is 11 residues long. The full variable domain, its missing parts supplied by reference TRBV28 and TRBJ2-1, is DVKVTQSSRYLVKRTGEKVFLECVQDMDHENMFWYRQDPGLGLRLIYFSYDVKMKEKGDIPEGYSVSREKKERFSLILESASTNQTSMYLCASSSPIEQFFGPGTRLTVL.

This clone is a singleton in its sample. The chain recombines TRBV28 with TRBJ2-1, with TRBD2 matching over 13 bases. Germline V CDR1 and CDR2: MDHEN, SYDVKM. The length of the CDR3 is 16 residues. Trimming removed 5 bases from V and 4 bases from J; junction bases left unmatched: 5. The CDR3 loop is CASSMTSGRSYNEQFF. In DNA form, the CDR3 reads TGTGCCAGCAGTATGACTAGCGGGAGGAGTTACAATGAGCAGTTCTTC.

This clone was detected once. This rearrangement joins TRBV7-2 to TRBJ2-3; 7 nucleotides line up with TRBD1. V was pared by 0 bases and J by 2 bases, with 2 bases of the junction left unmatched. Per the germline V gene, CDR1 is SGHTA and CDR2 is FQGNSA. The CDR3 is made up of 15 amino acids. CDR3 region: CASSLADRYTDTQYF. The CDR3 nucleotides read TGTGCCAGCAGCTTAGCGGACAGGTACACAGATACGCAGTATTTT.

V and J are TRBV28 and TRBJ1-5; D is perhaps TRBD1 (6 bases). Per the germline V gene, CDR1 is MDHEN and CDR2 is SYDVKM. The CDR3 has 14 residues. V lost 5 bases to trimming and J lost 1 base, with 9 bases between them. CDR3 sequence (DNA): TGTGCCAGCAGTACCACAGGGAGCAATCAGCCCCAGCATTTT. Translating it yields CASSTTGSNQPQHF. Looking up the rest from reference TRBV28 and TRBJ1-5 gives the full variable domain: DVKVTQSSRYLVKRTGEKVFLECVQDMDHENMFWYRQDPGLGLRLIYFSYDVKMKEKGDIPEGYSVSREKKERFSLILESASTNQTSMYLCASSTTGSNQPQHFGDGTRLSIL.

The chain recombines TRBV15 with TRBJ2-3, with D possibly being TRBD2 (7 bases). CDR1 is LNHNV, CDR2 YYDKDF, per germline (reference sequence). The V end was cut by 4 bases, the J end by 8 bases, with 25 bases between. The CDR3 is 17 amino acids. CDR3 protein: CATSTQERDMRAPTQYF. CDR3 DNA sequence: TGTGCCACCAGCACACAAGAGCGGGACATGAGGGCCCCTACGCAGTATTTT.

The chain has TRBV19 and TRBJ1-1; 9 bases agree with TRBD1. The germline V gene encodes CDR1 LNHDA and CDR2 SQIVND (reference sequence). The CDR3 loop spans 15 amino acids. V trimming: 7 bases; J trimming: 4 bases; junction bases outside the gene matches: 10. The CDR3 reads CASNFMTGGGTEAFF. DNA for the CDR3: TGTGCCAGTAATTTCATGACAGGGGGGGGCACTGAAGCTTTCTTT.

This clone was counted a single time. The CDR3 bases are TGTGCCAGCAGCTCGCCTACTAGCGTCACCTGGAGCAGTGAGCAGTTCTTC. Translating it yields CASSSPTSVTWSSEQFF. The gene calls are TRBV5-8 and TRBJ2-1; 7 nucleotides line up with TRBD2. This CDR3 contains 17 residues. Germline trimming cut 3 bases from V and 9 bases from J; bases unmatched to any gene: 18. Per the germline V gene, CDR1 is SGHTS and CDR2 is YDEGEE.

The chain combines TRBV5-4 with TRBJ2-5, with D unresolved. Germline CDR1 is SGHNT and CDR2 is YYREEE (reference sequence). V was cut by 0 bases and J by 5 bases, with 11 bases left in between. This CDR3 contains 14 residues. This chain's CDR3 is CASSLAYLRETQYF. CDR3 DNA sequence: TGTGCCAGCAGCTTGGCCTATCTCCGGGAGACCCAGTACTTC.

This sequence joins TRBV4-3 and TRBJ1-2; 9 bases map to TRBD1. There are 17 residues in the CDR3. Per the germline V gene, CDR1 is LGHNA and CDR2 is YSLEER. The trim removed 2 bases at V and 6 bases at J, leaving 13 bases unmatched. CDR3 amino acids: CASSQRDLSGQGDGYTF. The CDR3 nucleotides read TGCGCCAGCAGCCAAAGGGACCTTTCGGGACAGGGTGATGGCTACACCTTC.

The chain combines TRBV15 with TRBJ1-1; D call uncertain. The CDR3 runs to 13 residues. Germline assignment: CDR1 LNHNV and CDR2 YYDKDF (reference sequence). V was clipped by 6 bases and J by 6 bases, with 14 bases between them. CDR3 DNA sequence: TGTGCCACCAGGTGGGCGGGAAGCCCTGAAGCTTTCTTT. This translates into CATRWAGSPEAFF.

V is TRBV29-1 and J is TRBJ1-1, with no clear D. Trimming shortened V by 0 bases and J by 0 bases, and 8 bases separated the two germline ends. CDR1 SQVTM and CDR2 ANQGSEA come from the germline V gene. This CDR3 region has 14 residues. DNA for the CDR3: TGCAGCGTTGAAGATCTGGCGGTGAACACTGAAGCTTTCTTT. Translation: CSVEDLAVNTEAFF.